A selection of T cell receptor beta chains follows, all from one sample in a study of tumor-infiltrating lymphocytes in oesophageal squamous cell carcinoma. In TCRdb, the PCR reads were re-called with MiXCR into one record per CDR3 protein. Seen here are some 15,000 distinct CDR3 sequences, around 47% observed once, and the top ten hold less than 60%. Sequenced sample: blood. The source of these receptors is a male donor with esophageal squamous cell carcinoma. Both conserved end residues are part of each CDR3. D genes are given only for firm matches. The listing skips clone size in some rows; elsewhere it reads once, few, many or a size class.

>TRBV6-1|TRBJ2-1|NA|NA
CASRRGNEQFF
TGTGCCAGCAGAAGAGGCAATGAGCAGTTCTTC
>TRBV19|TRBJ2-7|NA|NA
CASSNRDGYEQYF
TGTGCCAGTAGTAATAGAGACGGTTACGAGCAGTACTTC
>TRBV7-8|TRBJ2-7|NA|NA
CASSLAGVWSYEQYF
TGTGCCAGCAGCTTAGCGGGGGTCTGGTCCTACGAGCAGTACTTC
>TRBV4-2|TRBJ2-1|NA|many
CASSQETTYNEQFF
TGTGCCAGCAGCCAAGAAACTACCTACAATGAGCAGTTCTTC
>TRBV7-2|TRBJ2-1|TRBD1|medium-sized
CASSLGGQTYNEQFF
TGTGCCAGCAGCTTAGGGGGACAGACCTACAATGAGCAGTTCTTC
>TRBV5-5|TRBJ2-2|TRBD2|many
CASSSGLAGAQTGELFF
TGTGCCAGCAGCTCCGGACTAGCGGGAGCTCAGACCGGGGAGCTGTTTTTT
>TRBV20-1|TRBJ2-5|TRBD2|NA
CSARDLRLAEETQYF
TGCAGTGCTAGAGATCTGAGACTAGCGGAAGAGACCCAGTACTTC
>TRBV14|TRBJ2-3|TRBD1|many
CASSQERTGSDTQYF
TGTGCCAGCAGCCAAGAGAGGACAGGGTCAGATACGCAGTATTTT
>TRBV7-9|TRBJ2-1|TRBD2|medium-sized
CASSLIGGRTHNEQFF
TGTGCCAGCAGCTTAATTGGCGGGAGGACCCACAATGAGCAGTTCTTC
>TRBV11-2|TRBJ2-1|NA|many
CASSLNLQVPYNEQFF
TGTGCCAGCAGCTTGAATCTCCAGGTTCCCTACAATGAGCAGTTCTTC
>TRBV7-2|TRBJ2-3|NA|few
CASTLWRVGTDTQYF
TGTGCCAGCACCCTATGGCGGGTGGGGACAGATACGCAGTATTTT
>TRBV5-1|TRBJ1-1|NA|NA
CASSLTGRVNTEAFF
TGCGCCAGCAGCTTGACGGGACGGGTGAACACTGAAGCTTTCTTT
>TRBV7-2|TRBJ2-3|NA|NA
CASSLSADTQYF
TGTGCCAGCAGCTTAAGCGCAGATACGCAGTATTTT
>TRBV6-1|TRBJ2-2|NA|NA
CASRRDSYTGELFF
TGTGCCAGCCGACGAGACAGTTACACCGGGGAGCTGTTTTTT
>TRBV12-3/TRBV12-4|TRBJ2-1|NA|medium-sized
CASRLQGDSPLHF
TGTGCCAGCAGGTTGCAGGGAGATTCACCCCTCCACTTC
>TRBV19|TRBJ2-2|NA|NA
CASDLTPNTGELFF
TGTGCCTCGGACCTAACGCCCAACACCGGGGAGCTGTTTTTT
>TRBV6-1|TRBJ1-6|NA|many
CASRNVGGISYNSPLHF
TGTGCCAGCAGAAATGTGGGGGGGATTTCCTATAATTCACCCCTCCACTTT
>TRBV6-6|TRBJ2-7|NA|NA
CASSYPGRRGEQYF
TGTGCCAGCAGTTACCCAGGACGTCGTGGCGAGCAGTACTTC
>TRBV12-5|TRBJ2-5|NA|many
CASGFAPREQYF
TGTGCTAGTGGTTTCGCCCCTCGTGAGCAGTACTTC
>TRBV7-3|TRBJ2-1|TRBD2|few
CASSLAGGRHNEQFF
TGTGCCAGCAGCTTGGCGGGAGGGAGGCACAATGAGCAGTTCTTC
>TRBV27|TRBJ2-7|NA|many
CASSKSAGSVSYEQYF
TGTGCCAGCAGCAAATCCGCCGGGAGCGTGTCCTACGAGCAGTACTTC
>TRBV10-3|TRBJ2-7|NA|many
CAIRDRVNSPLHF
TGTGCCATCAGGGACAGAGTGAATTCACCCCTCCACTTC
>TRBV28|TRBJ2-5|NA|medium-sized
CASSRNQGTETQYF
TGTGCCAGCAGTCGAAACCAGGGGACGGAGACCCAGTACTTC
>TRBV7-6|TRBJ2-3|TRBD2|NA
CASSLEPGLQTTQYF
TGTGCCAGCAGCTTAGAACCGGGACTACAGACTACGCAGTATTTT
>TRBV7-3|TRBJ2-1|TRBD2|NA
CASSFTGGAYNEQFF
TGTGCCAGCAGCTTCACGGGAGGGGCCTACAATGAGCAGTTCTTC
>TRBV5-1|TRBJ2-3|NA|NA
CASSLGGSGSDTQYF
TGCGCCAGCAGCTTGGGAGGTTCAGGGTCAGATACGCAGTATTTT
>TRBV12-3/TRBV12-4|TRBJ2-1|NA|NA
CASSPVSVYNEQFF
TGTGCCAGCAGTCCGGTCTCCGTGTACAATGAGCAGTTCTTC
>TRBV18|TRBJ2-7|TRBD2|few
CASSPRLTSGQNNEQYF
TGTGCCAGCTCACCACGCCTCACTAGCGGGCAAAACAATGAGCAGTACTTC
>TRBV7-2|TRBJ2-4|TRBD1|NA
CASSPDRAEAKNIQYF
TGTGCCAGCAGCCCAGACAGGGCGGAGGCCAAAAACATTCAGTACTTC
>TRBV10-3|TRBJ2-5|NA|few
CAIGDPMKETQYF
TGTGCCATCGGGGACCCGATGAAAGAGACCCAGTACTTC
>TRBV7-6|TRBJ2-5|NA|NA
CASSPYQETQYF
TGTGCCAGCAGCCCTTATCAAGAGACCCAGTACTTC
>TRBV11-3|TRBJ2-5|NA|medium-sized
CASSQRLGGDETQYF
TGTGCCAGCAGCCAACGATTGGGGGGTGATGAGACCCAGTACTTC
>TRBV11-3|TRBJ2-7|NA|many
CASSPGPGTTYEQYF
TGTGCCAGCAGCCCCGGACCGGGCACCACCTACGAGCAGTACTTC
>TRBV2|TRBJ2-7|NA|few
CATKGGSLIYEQYF
TGTGCCACAAAGGGGGGTTCCTTAATCTACGAGCAGTACTTC
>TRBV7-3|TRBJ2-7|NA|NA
CASSLNDFLKDTQYF
TGTGCCAGCAGCTTAAATGACTTCCTCAAAGATACGCAGTACTTC
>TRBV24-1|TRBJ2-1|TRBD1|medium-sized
CATSDYLRGSSYNEQFF
TGTGCCACCAGTGATTACCTCAGGGGGAGCTCCTACAATGAGCAGTTCTTC
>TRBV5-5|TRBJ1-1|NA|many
CASSLNRGGTEAFF
TGTGCCAGCAGCTTGAATCGAGGGGGCACTGAAGCTTTCTTT
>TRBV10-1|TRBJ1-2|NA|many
CARDQGLGGYTF
TGCGCCAGGGATCAGGGTCTTGGTGGCTACACCTTC
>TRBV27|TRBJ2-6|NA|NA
CASSLIRQSGANVLTF
TGTGCCAGCAGTTTAATTAGACAGTCTGGGGCCAACGTCCTGACTTTC
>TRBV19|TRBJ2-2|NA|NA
CASSIPDFSPGELFF
TGTGCCAGTAGTATACCCGACTTCAGCCCCGGGGAGCTGTTTTTT
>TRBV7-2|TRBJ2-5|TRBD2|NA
CASSLGLAGDQETQYF
TGTGCCAGCAGCCTCGGACTAGCGGGAGATCAAGAGACCCAGTACTTC